This TCR beta chain was sequenced during a study of CD4+ T cells in melanoma. Study-wide findings and caveats: A reported correlation linked neoantigen-specific CD4+ T cells to CD8+, macrophage and B cell function. Neoantigen-specific CD4+ T cells in melanoma reportedly had diverse differentiation states.

Some clones are missing from TCRdb's copy, which holds only in-frame ones; the method was immunoSEQ multiplex PCR. The table lists roughly 60,000 clones, roughly 69% of them singletons. With respect to this clone: The antigen is unknown.

The material sequenced was tumor tissue. This TCR derives from a human donor with melanoma.

The CDR3 DNA follows: TGTGCCAGCTCACCACCGGGATTATTGGATGGCGCAGATACGCAGTATTTT. As protein: CASSPPGLLDGADTQYF. The gene calls are TRBV18 and TRBJ2-3; D unclear. The length of the CDR3 is 17 residues. Germline V CDR1 and CDR2: KGHSH, LQKENI. Trimming pared 0 bases from V and 4 bases from J, leaving 17 bases between.